This TCR beta chain came from a study of T cell repertoires in cytomegalovirus infection. Overall study context: CMV infection plus the matching HLA type was flagged by public TCR beta signatures.

TCRdb processed the reads anew with MiXCR; each CDR3 protein has one entry. The data hold about 150,000 distinct CDR3 sequences, with 17% observed a single time. Study findings and constraints: Cumulative frequency (of public TCR beta family members) identified carriers of CMV plus the relevant HLA. HLA-C-restricted TCR beta clonotypes specific for CMV led the ex vivo response.

V lost 2 bases and J 4 bases, leaving 4 bases between the germline ends. CDR3 length: 12 amino acids. Germline CDR1 and CDR2: SGHNT and YYREEE (reference sequence). In its sample, this clonotype was seen many times. Its antigen is still unknown. This receptor was obtained from a human donor in good health (CMV status not recorded). Some clones in this sample may be carry-over from other donors' samples. V gene TRBV5-4 combines with J gene TRBJ1-3, with unresolved D. Sample: CD8+ T cells from PBMCs. CDR3 sequence: CASSFEGNTIYF. The CDR3 DNA is TGTGCCAGCAGCTTCGAGGGAAACACCATATATTTT.